The T cell receptor beta chain described here comes from a study of shared clonotypes between healthy human individuals. Study-wide findings and caveats: An effect of sequencing depth on clonotype sharing among donors was expected. Genetic and exposure-history diversity was limited by the small donor number.

Produced via immunoSEQ multiplex PCR; TCRdb's table is partial and in-frame only. The repertoire holds approximately 940,000 clones, with approximately 80% as singletons. Notes on this clone: Its antigen is still unknown.

V was clipped by 7 bases and J by 8 bases, with 12 bases between them. The CDR3 runs to 12 residues. Germline CDR1 is SEHNR and CDR2 is FQNEAQ (reference sequence). The receptor was derived from a man in his late teens or twenties in good health. The sequencing input was memory CD4+ T cells sorted from blood. Subset given: CD45RA-negative fraction. This chain links TRBV7-9 with TRBJ2-1; the D is unclear. DNA for the CDR3: TGTGCCAGCACCCGATCTGTCCATGAGCAGTTCTTC. Its protein product is CASTRSVHEQFF. The full variable domain, with the rest looked up from reference TRBV7-9 and TRBJ2-1, is DTGVSQNPRHKITKRGQNVTFRCDPISEHNRLYWYRQTLGQGPEFLTYFQNEAQLEKSRLLSDRFSAERPKGSFSTLEIQRTEQGDSAMYLCASTRSVHEQFFGPGTRLTVL.